This T cell receptor beta chain emerged from a study of T cells after posttransplantation cyclophosphamide. A note on this clone: Its specificity is not known.

Generated by immunoSEQ multiplex PCR, the TCRdb table keeps only in-frame clones and is missing some. The repertoire holds 30,000 to 45,000 clones, with around 80% as singletons. CDR3 length: 16 amino acids. Germline CDR1 and CDR2: MDHEN and SYDVKM. V gave up 4 bases and J gave up 0 bases, with 13 bases separating them. Cyclophosphamide on days +3 and +4 followed busulfan-fludarabine conditioning and a marrow graft. Whole-study results and caveats: Donor-recipient repertoire similarity was low at 1-2 months, rising over year one.

The clonotype originates from a female patient between 40 and 50 years old who received an allogeneic stem cell transplant from a related donor, was CMV-positive, and had no GVHD. Among the T cells, some may be from the graft donor. The chain recombines TRBV28 with TRBJ1-3; D not certain. Source: CD4+ T cells sorted from blood, taken 1,900 to 2,000 days after a stem cell transplant with posttransplant cyclophosphamide. The CDR3 loop reads CASSSDTYSSGNTIYF. CDR3 DNA sequence: TGTGCCAGCAGTTCCGACACGTATAGCTCTGGAAACACCATATATTTT.